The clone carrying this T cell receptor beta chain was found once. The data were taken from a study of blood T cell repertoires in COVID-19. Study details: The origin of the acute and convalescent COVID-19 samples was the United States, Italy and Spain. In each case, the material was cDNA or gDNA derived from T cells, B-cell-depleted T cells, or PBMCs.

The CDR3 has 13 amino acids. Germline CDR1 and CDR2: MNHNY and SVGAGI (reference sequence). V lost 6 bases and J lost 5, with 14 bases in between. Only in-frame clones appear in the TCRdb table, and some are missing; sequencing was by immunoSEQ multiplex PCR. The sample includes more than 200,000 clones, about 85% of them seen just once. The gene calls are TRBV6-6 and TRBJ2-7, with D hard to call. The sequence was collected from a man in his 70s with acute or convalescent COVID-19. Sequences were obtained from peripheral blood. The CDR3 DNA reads TGTGCCAGCAGCAATTTCGGGTCCCACGAGCAGTACTTC. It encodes CASSNFGSHEQYF.